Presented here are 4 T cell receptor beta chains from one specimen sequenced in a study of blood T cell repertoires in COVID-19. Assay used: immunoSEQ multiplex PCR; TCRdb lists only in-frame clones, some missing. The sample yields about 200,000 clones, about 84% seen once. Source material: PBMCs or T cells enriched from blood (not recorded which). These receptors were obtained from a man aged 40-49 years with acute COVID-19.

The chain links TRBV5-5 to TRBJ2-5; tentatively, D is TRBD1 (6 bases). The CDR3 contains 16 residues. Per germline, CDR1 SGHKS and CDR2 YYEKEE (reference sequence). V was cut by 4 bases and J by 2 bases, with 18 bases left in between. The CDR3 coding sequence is TGTGCCAGCAGCCTGACCTTTTCACAGGGACAAGAGACCCAGTACTTC. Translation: CASSLTFSQGQETQYF.

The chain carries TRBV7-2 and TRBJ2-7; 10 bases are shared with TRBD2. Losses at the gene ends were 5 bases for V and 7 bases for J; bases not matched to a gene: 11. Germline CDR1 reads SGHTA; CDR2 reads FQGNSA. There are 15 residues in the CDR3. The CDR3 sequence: CASSILLAGSGEQYF. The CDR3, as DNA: TGTGCCAGCAGCATACTACTAGCGGGATCGGGTGAGCAGTACTTC.

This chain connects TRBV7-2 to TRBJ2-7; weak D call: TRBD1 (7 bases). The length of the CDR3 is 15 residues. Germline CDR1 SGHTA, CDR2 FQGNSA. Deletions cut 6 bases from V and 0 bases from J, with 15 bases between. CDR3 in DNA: TGTGCCAGCAGTCCTGGGGGGACAGTCTCCTACGAGCAGTACTTC. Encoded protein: CASSPGGTVSYEQYF.

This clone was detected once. The chain's CDR3 is CASSLTSLNTEAFF. The CDR3 DNA reads TGCGCCAGCAGCTTGACATCCTTGAACACTGAAGCTTTCTTT. This rearrangement joins TRBV5-1 to TRBJ1-1; no clear D. V shed 1 base and J shed 0 bases, with 7 bases lying between them. Germline V gives CDR1 SGHRS, CDR2 YFSETQ. The CDR3 contains 14 residues. Variable domain in full (rest from reference TRBV5-1 and TRBJ1-1): KAGVTQTPRYLIKTRGQQVTLSCSPISGHRSVSWYQQTPGQGLQFLFEYFSETQRNKGNFPGRFSGRQFSNSRSEMNVSTLELGDSALYLCASSLTSLNTEAFFGQGTRLTVV.